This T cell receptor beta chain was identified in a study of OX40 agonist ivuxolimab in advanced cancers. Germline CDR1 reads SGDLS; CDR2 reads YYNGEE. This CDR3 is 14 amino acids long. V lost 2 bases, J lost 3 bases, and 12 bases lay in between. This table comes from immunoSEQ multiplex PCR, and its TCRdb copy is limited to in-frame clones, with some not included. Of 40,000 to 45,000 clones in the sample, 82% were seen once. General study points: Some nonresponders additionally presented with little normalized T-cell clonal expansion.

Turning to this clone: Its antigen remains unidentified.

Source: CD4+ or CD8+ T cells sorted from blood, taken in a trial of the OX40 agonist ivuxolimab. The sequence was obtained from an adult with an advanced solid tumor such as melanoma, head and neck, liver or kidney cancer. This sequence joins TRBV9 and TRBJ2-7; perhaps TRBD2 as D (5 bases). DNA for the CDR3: TGTGCCAGCAGCGTTGAGGGCCTTGACTACGAGCAGTACTTC. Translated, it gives CASSVEGLDYEQYF.